Listed below are T cell receptor beta chains from one sample, sequenced in a study of OX40 agonist ivuxolimab in advanced cancers. Sequencing was performed with immunoSEQ multiplex PCR; in TCRdb, only in-frame clones are kept and a portion is missing. The profile shows fewer than 140,000 clones, about nine tenths of them singletons. This sample comprised CD4+ or CD8+ T cells sorted from blood, obtained in a trial of the OX40 agonist ivuxolimab. The receptor source for this set is an adult with an advanced solid tumor such as melanoma, head and neck, liver or kidney cancer. The CDR3 runs from the conserved cysteine through the conserved F or W. The order of the fields is J gene, CDR3 length, D gene, clone size, V gene, CDR3 protein, CDR3 DNA. D genes are given only for firm matches. A clone size is listed for some rows: how often the clone was seen (once, few, many), or a class if it is expanded.

TRBJ1-2 | 12 | - | - | TRBV4-3 | CASSQGTGGYTF | TGCGCCAGCAGCCAAGGGACGGGCGGCTACACCTTC
TRBJ2-3 | 16 | - | - | TRBV11-2 | CASSLSVRGLTDTQYF | TGTGCCAGCAGCTTAAGCGTCCGGGGGTTAACAGATACGCAGTATTTT
TRBJ2-5 | 14 | - | - | TRBV13 | CASSQIQLQETQYF | TGTGCCAGCAGCCAAATACAGTTACAAGAGACCCAGTACTTC
TRBJ2-1 | 17 | TRBD2 | - | TRBV7-9 | CASSLGTSGGPYNEQFF | TGTGCCAGCAGCTTAGGGACTAGCGGGGGGCCTTACAATGAGCAGTTCTTC
TRBJ2-7 | 13 | TRBD1 | once | TRBV29-1 | CSASDRPLREQYF | TGCAGCGCCTCGGACAGGCCCTTGCGGGAGCAGTACTTC
TRBJ2-7 | 14 | TRBD2 | - | TRBV28 | CATGTSGASLEQYF | TGTGCCACCGGGACTAGCGGGGCCTCCCTCGAGCAGTACTTC
TRBJ1-2 | 15 | TRBD1 | once | TRBV28 | CASSSPTGRKDGYTF | TGTGCCAGCAGTTCCCCGACAGGGAGGAAAGATGGCTACACCTTC
TRBJ1-4 | 15 | - | - | TRBV7-9 | CASSLDLGANEKLFF | TGTGCCAGCAGCTTAGACCTAGGGGCTAATGAAAAACTGTTTTTT
TRBJ2-7 | 12 | - | once | TRBV6-5 | CASSDGIYEQYF | TGTGCCAGCAGTGACGGGATCTACGAGCAGTACTTC
TRBJ1-2 | 10 | - | - | TRBV6-4 | CATPGGGYTF | TGTGCCACCCCGGGGGGGGGCTACACCTTC
TRBJ2-1 | 12 | - | - | TRBV28 | CASSLRVTEQFF | TGTGCCAGCAGTTTACGGGTGACGGAGCAGTTCTTC
TRBJ2-3 | 15 | - | once | TRBV30 | CAWTPPGHLTDTQYF | TGTGCCTGGACCCCTCCGGGACATCTAACAGATACGCAGTATTTT
TRBJ2-5 | 15 | TRBD1 | - | TRBV7-2 | CASSSGQGQGETQYF | TGTGCCAGCAGCTCCGGACAGGGTCAAGGGGAGACCCAGTACTTC
TRBJ2-7 | 15 | - | - | TRBV2 | CASFGGLLKDYEQYF | TGTGCCAGCTTTGGCGGACTCCTAAAGGACTACGAGCAGTACTTC
TRBJ1-5 | 15 | - | - | TRBV28 | CASIRGEGSNQPQHF | TGTGCCAGCATCCGTGGGGAGGGGAGCAATCAGCCCCAGCATTTT
TRBJ2-7 | 15 | TRBD2 | once | TRBV27 | CASWASSGGSYEQYF | TGTGCCAGCTGGGCCTCTAGCGGGGGCTCCTACGAGCAGTACTTC
TRBJ1-5 | 17 | - | - | TRBV28 | CASSPTRVGKSNQPQHF | TGTGCCAGCAGTCCTACCAGGGTAGGGAAGAGCAATCAGCCCCAGCATTTT
TRBJ2-2 | 16 | - | - | TRBV7-2 | CASSSHGAGNTGELFF | TGTGCCAGCAGCTCCCATGGGGCGGGGAACACCGGGGAGCTGTTTTTT
TRBJ2-3 | 16 | TRBD2 | - | TRBV11-2 | CASSFVAGGSSDTQYF | TGTGCCAGCAGCTTTGTAGCGGGGGGGTCGTCAGATACGCAGTATTTT
TRBJ2-7 | 14 | TRBD1 | - | TRBV5-3 | CARSQGQGRDEQYF | TGTGCCAGAAGCCAAGGACAGGGGAGAGACGAGCAGTACTTC
TRBJ2-5 | 14 | - | - | TRBV7-3 | CASSLGGGKETQYF | TGTGCCAGCAGCTTAGGAGGGGGAAAAGAGACCCAGTACTTC
TRBJ1-5 | 14 | TRBD1 | - | TRBV6-6 | CASNSGTVNQPQHF | TGTGCCAGCAACTCCGGGACAGTTAATCAGCCCCAGCATTTT
TRBJ2-7 | 17 | - | once | TRBV6-4 | CASSVDVKPDWGYEQYF | TGTGCCAGCAGCGTCGATGTGAAACCCGATTGGGGCTACGAGCAGTACTTC
TRBJ2-5 | 17 | - | - | TRBV2 | CASSERTGIRFQETQYF | TGTGCCAGCAGTGAAAGGACTGGGATCCGCTTCCAAGAGACCCAGTACTTC
TRBJ2-7 | 14 | - | - | TRBV7-3 | CASSSGTPPGEQYF | TGTGCCAGCAGCTCCGGGACCCCGCCTGGCGAGCAGTACTTC
TRBJ2-7 | 14 | - | - | TRBV9 | CASSPSGTAVEQYF | TGTGCCAGCAGCCCCAGCGGGACAGCTGTGGAGCAGTACTTC
TRBJ2-2 | 17 | TRBD2 | - | TRBV5-1 | CASSLAGSGARTGELFF | TGCGCCAGCAGCTTGGCCGGGAGCGGGGCGAGGACCGGGGAGCTGTTTTTT
TRBJ1-2 | 14 | - | - | TRBV7-2 | CASSFTGSSSGYTF | TGTGCCAGCAGCTTTACAGGGTCCTCTTCTGGCTACACCTTC
TRBJ2-5 | 14 | - | - | TRBV27 | CASSYTGGGETQYF | TGTGCCAGCAGTTACACGGGGGGCGGGGAGACCCAGTACTTC
TRBJ2-7 | 13 | - | once | TRBV6-1 | CASRTPSVYEQYF | TGTGCCAGCAGGACGCCGTCGGTCTACGAGCAGTACTTC
TRBJ2-1 | 13 | TRBD1 | - | TRBV10-3 | CASMQGQYNEQFF | TGTGCCTCAATGCAGGGACAGTACAATGAGCAGTTCTTC
TRBJ1-3 | 16 | - | - | TRBV27 | CASSLLGPNSGNTIYF | TGTGCCAGCAGTTTACTCGGGCCAAACTCTGGAAACACCATATATTTT
TRBJ2-7 | 16 | - | - | TRBV12-1 | CASSFGSVDCTYEQYF | TGTGCCAGCAGCTTTGGATCGGTTGACTGCACCTACGAGCAGTACTTC
TRBJ1-4 | 15 | - | - | TRBV18 | CASSLAGGVGEKLFF | TGTGCCAGCTCACTAGCCGGTGGTGTTGGCGAAAAACTGTTTTTT
TRBJ1-2 | 13 | - | once | TRBV28 | CASTSGPWGGYTF | TGTGCCAGCACCTCCGGTCCGTGGGGAGGCTACACCTTC
TRBJ2-2 | 16 | - | once | TRBV11-2 | CASSLAAGPYTGELFF | TGTGCCAGCAGCTTAGCTGCCGGACCTTACACCGGGGAGCTGTTTTTT
TRBJ2-1 | 15 | TRBD1 | - | TRBV18 | CASSPRQGAGNEQFF | TGTGCCAGCTCACCAAGGCAGGGGGCTGGGAATGAGCAGTTCTTC
TRBJ1-2 | 13 | TRBD1 | - | TRBV30 | CAWSPGTGGGYTF | TGTGCCTGGAGTCCCGGGACAGGGGGCGGCTACACCTTC
TRBJ1-1 | 15 | - | - | TRBV5-1 | CASSPFIGGDTEAFF | TGCGCCAGCAGCCCTTTCATCGGGGGCGACACTGAAGCTTTCTTT
TRBJ1-1 | 11 | - | - | TRBV20-1 | CSARGGAEAFF | TGCAGTGCGAGGGGGGGGGCTGAAGCTTTCTTT
TRBJ2-6 | 16 | - | once | TRBV27 | CASSPYRADGANVLTF | TGTGCCAGCAGTCCGTACAGGGCGGATGGGGCCAACGTCCTGACTTTC
TRBJ2-3 | 15 | - | - | TRBV7-7 | CASSFGGSSTDTQYF | TGTGCCAGCAGCTTCGGCGGTTCTAGCACAGATACGCAGTATTTT
TRBJ2-1 | 14 | - | - | TRBV7-2 | CASSTHDRYNEQFF | TGTGCCAGCAGCACCCATGACAGATACAATGAGCAGTTCTTC
TRBJ2-4 | 12 | - | once | TRBV9 | CASSEGGNIQYF | TGTGCCAGCAGCGAGGGGGGAAACATTCAGTACTTC
TRBJ2-6 | 17 | - | - | TRBV7-8 | CASSTGHGRSGANVLTF | TGTGCCAGCAGCACGGGACATGGGCGCTCTGGGGCCAACGTCCTGACTTTC
TRBJ2-7 | 15 | TRBD2 | - | TRBV9 | CASSPPGGGSFEQYF | TGTGCCAGCAGCCCACCCGGCGGGGGGTCGTTCGAGCAGTACTTC
TRBJ2-1 | 16 | TRBD2 | - | TRBV7-9 | CASSFSLAGSYNEQFF | TGTGCCAGCAGCTTTTCTTTAGCGGGCTCCTACAATGAGCAGTTCTTC
TRBJ2-1 | 16 | TRBD2 | - | TRBV11-2 | CASSSQTSGGFNEQFF | TGTGCCAGCAGCTCCCAAACTAGCGGGGGCTTCAATGAGCAGTTCTTC
TRBJ2-7 | 12 | - | - | TRBV7-8 | CASSPAPGEQYF | TGTGCCAGCAGCCCCGCCCCAGGCGAGCAGTACTTC
TRBJ2-1 | 14 | TRBD1 | - | TRBV7-9 | CASSQSDRGDEQFF | TGTGCCAGCAGCCAATCGGACAGGGGCGATGAGCAGTTCTTC
TRBJ1-5 | 15 | - | - | TRBV27 | CASSPSDLSNQPQHF | TGTGCCAGCAGCCCCTCCGATCTTAGCAATCAGCCCCAGCATTTT
TRBJ2-1 | 18 | TRBD1 | - | TRBV2 | CASSEALRRQGRYNEQFF | TGTGCCAGCAGTGAAGCGCTTCGAAGACAGGGGAGGTACAATGAGCAGTTCTTC
TRBJ2-3 | 14 | - | - | TRBV7-2 | CASSLGYGTDTQYF | TGTGCCAGCAGCCTGGGGTATGGGACAGATACGCAGTATTTT